These T cell receptor beta chains were read from a single sample in a study of control samples from healthy donors and cancer patients. Only in-frame clones appear in the TCRdb table, and some are missing; sequencing was by immunoSEQ multiplex PCR. The sample has about 160,000 clones, about 93% seen once. The sample consisted of blood. These TCRs come from a woman in her sixties or seventies in good health. Both conserved end residues are trimmed from each CDR3. Fields, in order: D gene, V gene, J gene, CDR3 protein. D genes are given only for firm matches.

>.|TRBV7-9|TRBJ2-7
ASSPGGKYSYEQY
>TRBD2|TRBV4-2|TRBJ2-3
ASSQDYGGADPDTQY
>TRBD2|TRBV5-6|TRBJ2-2
ASSPAPGLAGGNTGELF
>.|TRBV2|TRBJ2-3
ASRRTDTQY
>TRBD1|TRBV19|TRBJ1-4
ASSIGPGQGRGNEKLF
>.|TRBV12-3/TRBV12-4|TRBJ1-1
ASSRRENTEAF
>.|TRBV6-2/TRBV6-3|TRBJ2-2
ASSSGQYTGELF
>TRBD1|TRBV11-1|TRBJ2-7
ASSLGATGLSYEQY
>.|TRBV7-7|TRBJ2-5
ASSPYRGRETQY
>.|TRBV7-9|TRBJ1-2
ASSLAGTNYGYT
>.|TRBV21-1|TRBJ1-1
ASSKAGRGRSTEAF
>.|TRBV2|TRBJ1-4
ASIWGPNEKLF
>.|TRBV19|TRBJ1-3
ATKSENTIY
>.|TRBV6-1|TRBJ1-2
ASSDYPNQNNGYT
>TRBD1|TRBV18|TRBJ1-1
ASSPPTGTDTEAF
>TRBD1|TRBV6-2/TRBV6-3|TRBJ1-2
ASSTGVNYGHT
>.|TRBV2|TRBJ1-5
ASSDNFGQPQH
>TRBD1|TRBV6-2/TRBV6-3|TRBJ1-1
ASSYSRTGGTEAF
>.|TRBV7-8|TRBJ1-2
ASSSPVDYGYT
>.|TRBV18|TRBJ2-7
ASSPGQGPDEQY
>.|TRBV19|TRBJ1-1
ASSPPGAVNTEAF
>TRBD1|TRBV7-2|TRBJ1-2
ASSLENRGGIGYT
>TRBD1|TRBV4-3|TRBJ2-5
ASSQAKGTGAGTQY
>TRBD1|TRBV28|TRBJ2-3
ASRVTGTGGTDTQY
>.|TRBV7-2|TRBJ1-2
ASSLVAGRGYT
>.|TRBV7-2|TRBJ1-5
ASSLRGPAHQPQH
>.|TRBV7-2|TRBJ1-6
ASSLVYNSPLH
>TRBD2|TRBV2|TRBJ2-2
ASRPGLAGRTNTGELF
>TRBD1|TRBV15|TRBJ2-5
ATSRGQGGAETQY